This T cell receptor (beta chain) is from a study of early T cells in non-severe SARS-CoV-2 infection (dated by TCRdb to the early 2020s). Looking at the study overall: Because TCR sequencing was done on bulk RNA from unsorted whole blood, the alpha and beta chains could not be paired.

On the study overall, not on this receptor specifically: Matching against VDJdb was skewed toward anti-spike CD8 responses, likely underestimated virus-specific expansions, and missed private and CD4 specificities.

With respect to this clonotype: The specificity of this receptor is unknown. No clone much larger than this one lies a single base away; base qualities are absent.

Set within a cohort of healthcare workers in London, UK, this nested case-control study involved weekly PCR testing of nasopharyngeal swabs along with blood sampling. Healthcare workers were enrolled in the week of the UK lockdown, from 23 to 31 March 2020, and were followed every week for up to roughly 15 weeks. Libraries were made using 5' RACE. Sequencing took place on a NextSeq 500. Unique molecular identifiers were attached to individual cDNA molecules in the TCR library protocol so that sequencing error and PCR bias could be corrected. TCR alpha and beta chains were both sequenced, and the abundances of alpha and beta sequences in each sample were closely correlated with each other. Under the source paper's analysis protocol: Decombinator V4 was used to annotate the V gene, J gene and CDR3 of the TCR sequences. Expanded TCRs were defined as changing significantly between any two time points under a Poisson model with p below 0.0001. TCR abundances were normalised to the total number of TCRs sequenced per sample and expressed as counts per million. MAIT TCRs were defined by TRAV1-2 paired with TRAJ12, TRAJ20 or TRAJ33, and iNKT TCRs by TRAV10 paired with TRAJ18. VDJdb, accessed 1 November 2021, was searched for CMV, EBV and SARS-CoV-2 annotated TCRs, excluding TCRs annotated for multiple antigens. The public sequencing data were trimmed at Q25 with fastp and processed into clonotypes with MiXCR by TCRdb, which kept only in-frame beta chains. Each CDR3 protein appears once, grouped with its most common genes and DNA. The V and J calls were not made by the authors but by TCRdb's processing. In all, the sample holds just over 95,000 distinct CDR3 sequences, and more than 9.5% of those were seen once. The ten largest clones represent approximately 5.4% of the sample.

Reading from cysteine to phenylalanine, the CDR3 counts 13 amino acids. Only CDR3 DNA remains: 39 bases, in frame from the first base. From the germline V gene (reference sequence), CDR1 is LGHDT and CDR2 is YNNKEL. V is cut back by 4 bases and J by 5 bases, with 1 base in the junction unmatched. Sample: whole blood. This sequence was found in an adult who was a healthcare worker with PCR-confirmed SARS-CoV-2 infection or an uninfected control (not recorded which). Here the chain combines TRBV3-1 and TRBJ1-4; 7 bases in between match TRBD1. CDR3 loop: CASSLRGNEKLFF. In nucleotides, the sequence is TGTGCCAGCAGCCTCAGGGGGAATGAAAAACTGTTTTTT.